The 30 T cell receptor beta chains below come from one sample, sequenced in a study of shared clonotypes between healthy human individuals. Sequencing was performed with immunoSEQ multiplex PCR; in TCRdb, only in-frame clones are kept and a portion is missing. Of about 1,500,000 clones in the sample, roughly 97% were seen once. The sequencing input was naive CD4+ T cells sorted from blood. Specified subset: CD45RA+ positively selected. These receptors were taken from a young man in good health.

The V call is TRBV10-1, the J call TRBJ2-3; tentative D call: TRBD2 (6 bases). Germline values: CDR1 WNHNN, CDR2 SYGVQD (reference sequence). The CDR3 spans 13 residues. Trimming stripped 6 bases from V and 2 bases from J, with 9 bases between. The CDR3 protein is CASRRTITDTQYF. The CDR3 bases are TGCGCCAGCAGACGGACTATCACAGATACGCAGTATTTT.

This clone was seen once. The chain employs TRBV6-5 and TRBJ1-1; 7 nucleotides line up with TRBD1. This CDR3 region has 14 residues. From germline, CDR1 is MNHEY and CDR2 SVGAGI. J was trimmed by 6 bases and V by 5 bases; bases with no gene match: 9. Written as DNA, the CDR3 is TGTGCCAGCAGTCGAACGACAGGGAGGTCTGAAGCTTTCTTT. It encodes CASSRTTGRSEAFF.

This chain uses TRBV28 with TRBJ1-2; possibly TRBD1 for D (5 bases). The germline V gene has CDR1 MDHEN and CDR2 SYDVKM. V was pared by 5 bases and J by 4 bases, with 17 bases between. The CDR3 consists of 15 residues. The CDR3 spells CASSTTGPSGYGYTF. DNA for the CDR3: TGTGCCAGCAGTACAACAGGACCTAGCGGCTATGGCTACACCTTC.

This clone was found once. This sequence joins TRBV6-5 and TRBJ2-7; 8 nucleotides agree with TRBD1. This CDR3 comprises 15 residues. J was trimmed by 7 bases and V by 3 bases; bases with no gene match: 11. From germline, CDR1 is MNHEY and CDR2 SVGAGI. The CDR3 DNA reads TGTGCCAGCAGTTATTATGGAACAGGGGGTTGGGAGCAGTACTTC. Encoded protein: CASSYYGTGGWEQYF.

This clone showed up just once. V gene TRBV25-1 combines with J gene TRBJ2-3; D is unclear. This CDR3 has 16 amino acids. In germline, CDR1 is MGHDK, CDR2 SYGVNS. Trimming removed 3 bases from V and 5 bases from J, with 18 bases in between. The CDR3 nucleotides are TGTGCCAGCAGTGATGGACCGGCCCCACCCGAAGATACGCAGTATTTT. Protein: CASSDGPAPPEDTQYF.

This sequence joins TRBV7-6 and TRBJ2-1; possibly TRBD2 for D (5 bases). Trimming pared 2 bases from V and 8 bases from J, leaving 10 bases between. Germline loops: CDR1 SGHVS, CDR2 FNYEAQ. The CDR3 sequence is 13 residues long. The CDR3 spells CASSLRVSDEQFF. DNA for the CDR3: TGTGCCAGCAGCTTAAGGGTTAGCGATGAGCAGTTCTTC. The full variable domain, completed using reference TRBV7-6 and TRBJ2-1, is GAGVSQSPRYKVTKRGQDVALRCDPISGHVSLYWYRQALGQGPEFLTYFNYEAQQDKSGLPNDRFSAERPEGSISTLTIQRTEQRDSAMYRCASSLRVSDEQFFGPGTRLTVL.

This clone was observed a single time. The chain employs TRBV5-1 and TRBJ1-2, with TRBD1 as a possible D gene (6 bases). Germline V gene data show CDR1 as SGHRS and CDR2 as YFSETQ. V was shortened by 4 bases and J by 6 bases, with 22 bases between the two germline ends. There are 16 residues in the CDR3. CDR3 loop: CASSIGDTLDYHGYTF. The CDR3 DNA follows: TGCGCCAGCAGCATTGGGGACACCTTGGACTATCATGGCTACACCTTC.

The chain recombines TRBV5-4 with TRBJ2-1; perhaps TRBD2 as D (6 bases). CDR3 size: 18 residues. Germline CDR1 and CDR2: SGHNT and YYREEE (reference sequence). V was cut by 0 bases and J by 0 bases, with 16 bases left in between. CDR3 in amino acids: CASSLEVAGTSSYNEQFF. The CDR3 DNA is TGTGCCAGCAGCTTGGAAGTCGCGGGAACTAGCTCCTACAATGAGCAGTTCTTC.

The chain carries TRBV19 and TRBJ2-7; 7 bases fit TRBD1. The germline V gene encodes CDR1 LNHDA and CDR2 SQIVND (reference sequence). V lost 5 bases and J lost 2; bases outside the gene matches: 6. The CDR3 runs 14 residues. This chain's CDR3 is CASSSHRGAYEQYF. The CDR3 DNA sequence: TGTGCCAGTAGTTCCCACAGGGGTGCCTACGAGCAGTACTTC.

The V gene is TRBV9, the J gene TRBJ2-3; 9 positions match TRBD2. The CDR3 loop spans 18 amino acids. The germline V gene has CDR1 SGDLS and CDR2 YYNGEE. Trimming took 0 bases from V and 0 from J; bases not matched to a gene: 8. The CDR3 loop is CASSVGPRTSGSTDTQYF. For the CDR3, the DNA is TGTGCCAGCAGCGTAGGGCCCCGCACTAGCGGGAGCACAGATACGCAGTATTTT.

The rearrangement uses TRBV9 and TRBJ2-5; 8 positions match TRBD1. The CDR3 consists of 16 residues. Unmatched junction bases numbered 11, after V lost 3 bases and J lost 4 bases. Per germline, CDR1 SGDLS and CDR2 YYNGEE. The CDR3 sequence: CASSASPQGVPETQYF. The CDR3, as DNA: TGTGCCAGCAGCGCATCGCCACAGGGGGTTCCAGAGACCCAGTACTTC.

The rearrangement uses TRBV5-1 and TRBJ2-7, with D maybe TRBD2 (6 bases). Trimming cost V 4 bases and J 2 bases, with 13 bases left between them. The CDR3 is 14 amino acids. Germline V gene sequence: CDR1 SGHRS, CDR2 YFSETQ. The CDR3 loop is CASSNSERAYEQYF. The CDR3 nucleotides read TGCGCCAGCAGCAACTCCGAGCGGGCCTACGAGCAGTACTTC.

V is TRBV19 and J is TRBJ2-4; a possible D gene is TRBD2 (5 bases). This CDR3 region has 14 residues. Germline CDR1 and CDR2: LNHDA and SQIVND (reference sequence). Trimming removed 3 bases from V and 8 bases from J, with 14 bases in between. The CDR3 nucleotides are TGTGCCAGTAGTATCCGAGTGCCTAGCTACATTCAGTACTTC. It codes for CASSIRVPSYIQYF.

As for this clone: In the same sample, other DNA sequences code for this CDR3. The CDR3 region is CASTTGLAGMGEQYF. The DNA for the CDR3 is TGTGCCAGCACGACGGGACTAGCGGGAATGGGCGAGCAGTACTTC. This sequence joins TRBV28 and TRBJ2-7, with 13 nucleotides matching TRBD2. Germline CDR1 and CDR2: MDHEN and SYDVKM. V lost 7 bases, J lost 6 bases, and 9 bases stayed unmatched. This CDR3 spans 15 amino acids.

Worth noting for this clone: Distinct nucleotide sequences in the sample also encode this CDR3. The chain employs TRBV27 and TRBJ1-1; 7 bases agree with TRBD1. V trimming: 3 bases; J trimming: 0 bases; junction bases outside the gene matches: 4. Per the germline V gene, CDR1 is MNHEY and CDR2 is SMNVEV (reference sequence). The CDR3 runs to 15 residues. CDR3 loop: CASSFRGGLNTEAFF. The CDR3 DNA reads as TGTGCCAGCAGTTTCCGAGGGGGCTTGAACACTGAAGCTTTCTTT.

The rearrangement joins TRBV11-2 to TRBJ1-3; D not resolved. Germline CDR1 is SGHAT and CDR2 is FQNNGV. V was clipped by 5 bases and J by 6 bases, with 17 bases between them. The length of the CDR3 is 15 residues. In DNA, the CDR3 is TGTGCCAGCAGCCGGACGGCGGGGTACGAAAACACCATATATTTT. This sequence encodes CASSRTAGYENTIYF.

This clone was seen just once. V gene TRBV18 combines with J gene TRBJ1-1; 8 nucleotides agree with TRBD1. This CDR3 has 13 residues. Germline V gene data show CDR1 as KGHSH and CDR2 as LQKENI. The V gene end was trimmed by 5 bases and the J gene end by 6 bases; junction bases not matched to a gene: 5. The chain's CDR3 is CASSIKQGAEAFF. The CDR3 DNA follows: TGTGCCAGCTCAATAAAACAGGGGGCTGAAGCTTTCTTT.

The gene calls are TRBV5-1 and TRBJ2-2; a weak D match, TRBD1 (5 bases). The CDR3 has 14 residues. V lost 1 base and J lost 3, with 7 bases in between. Germline V gene sequence: CDR1 SGHRS, CDR2 YFSETQ. CDR3 sequence (DNA): TGCGCCAGCAGCTTGACCAGGGACACCGGGGAGCTGTTTTTT. It yields the protein CASSLTRDTGELFF.

The V and J genes are TRBV15 and TRBJ1-2; D may be TRBD1 (5 bases). Germline lookup yields CDR1 LNHNV and CDR2 YYDKDF (reference sequence). The CDR3 has 13 residues. Trimming removed 1 base at V and 2 bases at J, with 5 bases between. For the CDR3, the DNA is TGTGCCACCAGCAGAGGGGGCAACTATGGCTACACCTTC. Protein sequence: CATSRGGNYGYTF.

This clone was observed a single time. This sample also contains other DNA sequences that code for the same CDR3. This rearrangement joins TRBV2 to TRBJ2-2; D is uncertain. Germline values: CDR1 SNHLY, CDR2 FYNNEI. The CDR3 has 11 amino acids. Deletions cut 5 bases from V and 5 bases from J, with 3 bases between. The DNA for the CDR3 is TGTGCCAGCAGTTATACCGGGGAGCTGTTTTTT. Amino acid sequence: CASSYTGELFF.

The V call is TRBV5-4, the J call TRBJ1-2; maybe TRBD1 (5 bases). Trimming left V 4 bases short and J 1 base short, with 26 bases between. Germline CDR1 SGHNT, CDR2 YYREEE (reference sequence). This CDR3 contains 19 residues. For the CDR3, the DNA is TGTGCCAGCAGCACCCTAAGGGGAGGGGACGAGCAAGTTAACTATGGCTACACCTTC. Translation gives CASSTLRGGDEQVNYGYTF.

The rearrangement joins TRBV10-3 to TRBJ2-7; possible D gene TRBD1, 6 bases. This CDR3 spans 13 amino acids. Germline values: CDR1 ENHRY, CDR2 SYGVKD. V lost 10 bases to trimming and J lost 2 bases, with 15 bases between them. CDR3 protein: CATAGTPAYEQYF. Written as DNA, the CDR3 is TGTGCCACCGCCGGGACACCCGCCTACGAGCAGTACTTC.

This clone appeared once. The J gene is TRBJ1-3, the V gene TRBV7-6, with unresolved D. Germline values: CDR1 SGHVS, CDR2 FNYEAQ. There are 16 residues in the CDR3. Trimming cost V 2 bases and J 0 bases, with 11 bases left between them. The DNA of the CDR3 is TGTGCCAGCAGCTTATTTGACGGAAGCTCTGGAAACACCATATATTTT. Protein sequence: CASSLFDGSSGNTIYF.

V and J are TRBV10-3 and TRBJ2-2; TRBD1 aligns across 8 bases. Trimming cost V 9 bases and J 5 bases; bases outside gene matches: 8. Germline CDR1 reads ENHRY; CDR2 reads SYGVKD. This CDR3 is 14 amino acids long. The CDR3, as DNA: TGTGCCATGAACGGACAGGGTGGGACCGGGGAGCTGTTTTTT. Protein: CAMNGQGGTGELFF.

This chain links TRBV5-1 with TRBJ2-5, with D unclear. CDR1 and CDR2 from the germline V gene are SGHRS and YFSETQ. With 0 bases removed from V and 5 bases from J, the gap between germline ends came to 20 bases. There are 17 residues in the CDR3. Here the CDR3 DNA reads TGCGCCAGCAGCTTGGGGTTAGTTGGCGTCCCCGGGGAGACCCAGTACTTC. Its protein is CASSLGLVGVPGETQYF. Full variable domain (rest looked up from reference TRBV5-1 and TRBJ2-5): KAGVTQTPRYLIKTRGQQVTLSCSPISGHRSVSWYQQTPGQGLQFLFEYFSETQRNKGNFPGRFSGRQFSNSRSEMNVSTLELGDSALYLCASSLGLVGVPGETQYFGPGTRLLVL.

The chain joins TRBV11-2 to TRBJ1-2; D gene unclear. Germline CDR1 and CDR2: SGHAT and FQNNGV. The germline V and J ends were trimmed by 0 bases and 2 bases, with 7 bases remaining between them. The length of the CDR3 is 14 residues. CDR3: CASSLEPRNYGYTF. CDR3 nucleotide sequence: TGTGCCAGCAGCTTAGAACCCAGAAACTATGGCTACACCTTC.

This clone appeared once. The J gene is TRBJ2-7, the V gene TRBV29-1; D unresolved. V lost 6 bases and J 0 bases, leaving 15 bases between the germline ends. This CDR3 region has 14 residues. Germline CDR1 SQVTM, CDR2 ANQGSEA. The CDR3 here is CSVALRIVSYEQYF. The CDR3 bases are TGCAGCGTGGCGTTGCGCATAGTCTCCTACGAGCAGTACTTC.

The chain has TRBV15 and TRBJ2-7; 10 bases are a match to TRBD2. CDR1 LNHNV and CDR2 YYDKDF come from the germline V gene (reference sequence). The CDR3 has 15 amino acids. V was pared by 2 bases and J by 1 base, with 2 bases of the junction left unmatched. The CDR3 loop is CATSRLAGASYEQYF. CDR3 coding DNA: TGTGCCACCAGCAGACTAGCGGGAGCATCCTACGAGCAGTACTTC.

The rearrangement uses TRBV15 and TRBJ2-7; the D gene could be TRBD1 or TRBD2 (5 bases each). V was cut by 1 base and J by 3 bases, with 7 bases left in between. Germline V gives CDR1 LNHNV, CDR2 YYDKDF (reference sequence). The length of the CDR3 is 13 residues. CDR3 sequence reads: CATSRGGIYEQYF. The DNA for the CDR3 is TGTGCCACCAGCAGAGGGGGGATCTACGAGCAGTACTTC.

The chain links TRBV6-4 to TRBJ2-7; D is possibly TRBD2 (6 bases). CDR1 and CDR2 from the germline V gene are MRHNA and SNTAGT. The CDR3 runs to 13 residues. The V and J ends lost 2 bases and 4 bases respectively, with 9 bases between them. The CDR3 protein is CASSDTGLYEQYF. The CDR3 coding sequence is TGTGCCAGCAGTGACACGGGACTTTACGAGCAGTACTTC.